The clone carrying this T cell receptor beta chain was observed at least ten times. Its antigen is not identified. Germline V gene lookup returns CDR1 KGHSH and CDR2 LQKENI. This CDR3 has 14 residues. V lost 3 bases and J 0 bases, leaving 8 bases between the germline ends. One entry per CDR3 protein, called by TCRdb with MiXCR from the 5' RACE reads. The sample shows 300,000 to 400,000 distinct CDR3 sequences, 8.5% to 10% of them seen only once. The entry originates in a study of identical twins. Overall study findings and caveats: Fewer insertions were carried by abundant cord blood beta clonotypes, but none was seen in memory repertoires. The study reached conclusions through statistical analysis that was cross-sectional, not following the same donors.

The rearrangement joins TRBV18 to TRBJ1-2, with D perhaps matching TRBD1 (5 bases). Sequencing was performed on naive T cells sorted from blood. This receptor was identified in a woman aged 45-65 years in good health. For the CDR3, the DNA is TGTGCCAGCTCACCGGACACCACTAACTATGGCTACACCTTC. Its protein is CASSPDTTNYGYTF.